The 16 T cell receptor beta chains reported below all come from one sample, sequenced in a study of chemoradiotherapy in HPV16-positive cancers. Clones were sequenced by immunoSEQ multiplex PCR, and TCRdb holds only the in-frame ones, with some missing. This sample has about 25,000 clones, with 94% found just once. Sample collection occurred from a patient who underwent chemoradiotherapy. The receptors derive from a human donor with HPV-associated anogenital cancer.

The chain couples TRBV2 to TRBJ2-3; TRBD2 aligns across 11 bases. The CDR3 contains 17 residues. V lost 10 bases to trimming and J lost 4 bases; unmatched junction nucleotides: 16. Germline CDR1 and CDR2: SNHLY and FYNNEI. This chain's CDR3 is CATSRTSGGPMPDTQYF. Written as DNA, the CDR3 is TGTGCCACCTCCCGAACTAGCGGGGGACCCATGCCAGATACGCAGTATTTT.

CDR3 coding DNA: TGCGCCAGCAGCCAACCACTAGAGACCCAGTACTTC. This translates into CASSQPLETQYF. This chain uses TRBV4-1 with TRBJ2-5; D not resolved. The germline V gene has CDR1 MGHRA and CDR2 YSYEKL. This CDR3 contains 12 residues. Trimming cost V 2 bases and J 4 bases, with 5 bases left between them.

This clone was observed once. The chain links TRBV2 to TRBJ2-7; no clear D. The V gene's germline CDR1 is SNHLY and CDR2 FYNNEI. Trimming took 6 bases from V and 2 from J, leaving 2 bases between them. This CDR3 is 10 amino acids long. The CDR3 loop is CASSPYEQYF. The CDR3 DNA follows: TGTGCCAGCAGCCCCTACGAGCAGTACTTC.

This sequence joins TRBV15 and TRBJ1-4; D may be TRBD1 (5 bases). V was clipped by 0 bases and J by 1 base, with 6 bases between them. CDR3 size: 15 residues. CDR1 LNHNV and CDR2 YYDKDF come from the germline V gene (reference sequence). CDR3 DNA: TGTGCCACCAGCAGAGATGGGGGAACTAATGAAAAACTGTTTTTT. This sequence encodes CATSRDGGTNEKLFF.

This chain uses TRBV6-5 with TRBJ1-4, with D hard to call. The CDR3 spans 15 residues. Trimming pared 0 bases from V and 8 bases from J, leaving 13 bases between. Germline V lookup: CDR1 MNHEY, CDR2 SVGAGI. In DNA, the CDR3 is TGTGCCAGCAGTTACTCGTCCGGACCCGGGGAAAAACTGTTTTTT. Translation: CASSYSSGPGEKLFF.

The rearrangement joins TRBV18 to TRBJ2-6, with D unclear. The germline V gene has CDR1 KGHSH and CDR2 LQKENI. The CDR3 totals 15 residues. V gave up 3 bases and J gave up 0 bases, with 6 bases separating them. CDR3 DNA sequence: TGTGCCAGCTCACCCATGGTCTCTGGGGCCAACGTCCTGACTTTC. This translates into CASSPMVSGANVLTF.

The J gene is TRBJ1-2, the V gene TRBV4-3; D is uncertain. The CDR3 length is 15 residues. Germline values: CDR1 LGHNA, CDR2 YSLEER. The V end was cut by 1 base, the J end by 3 bases, with 12 bases between. The CDR3 loop is CASSQGDAGHYGYTF. The CDR3 DNA reads as TGCGCCAGCAGCCAAGGAGACGCGGGCCACTATGGCTACACCTTC.

V is TRBV2 and J is TRBJ1-2; 10 bases align to TRBD1. Germline assignment: CDR1 SNHLY and CDR2 FYNNEI. CDR3 length equals 14 residues. Losses at the gene ends were 4 bases for V and 8 bases for J; bases not matched to a gene: 7. The DNA for the CDR3 is TGTGCCAGCAGTGGGGACAGGGGAGAGGGCGGCTACACCTTC. Residues: CASSGDRGEGGYTF. The full variable domain, with the rest looked up from reference TRBV2 and TRBJ1-2, is EPEVTQTPSHQVTQMGQEVILRCVPISNHLYFYWYRQILGQKVEFLVSFYNNEISEKSEIFDDQFSVERPDGSNFTLKIRSTKLEDSAMYFCASSGDRGEGGYTFGSGTRLTVV.

The chain recombines TRBV6-1 with TRBJ1-2; the D is unclear. CDR1 and CDR2 from the germline V gene are MNHNS and SASEGT. CDR3 length equals 13 residues. The V gene lost 1 base and the J gene lost 4 bases, with 7 bases spanning the gap. CDR3 amino acids: CASSEGSVYGYTF. DNA of the CDR3: TGTGCCAGCAGTGAAGGATCAGTCTATGGCTACACCTTC.

V gene TRBV5-1 combines with J gene TRBJ2-1; no reliable D call. V was pared by 5 bases and J by 3 bases, with 9 bases between. Germline V gives CDR1 SGHRS, CDR2 YFSETQ. The CDR3 length is 13 residues. CDR3 loop: CASRGRNYNEQFF. As DNA, the CDR3 is TGCGCCAGCAGAGGGCGCAACTACAATGAGCAGTTCTTC.

In regard to this clone: Its ends do not fully match the called genes, so a read error is possible. The rearrangement uses TRBV28 and TRBJ2-5; TRBD1 might be the D (6 bases). Germline CDR1 reads MDHEN; CDR2 reads SYDVKM. The CDR3 runs 13 residues. The DNA of the CDR3 is TGTGCCAGCACAGGACAGCTCCAAGAGGCCCAGTACTTC. It specifies CASTGQLQEAQYF. Looking up the rest from reference TRBV28 and TRBJ2-5 gives the full variable domain: DVKVTQSSRYLVKRTGEKVFLECVQDMDHENMFWYRQDPGLGLRLIYFSYDVKMKEKGDIPEGYSVSREKKERFSLILESASTNQTSMYLCASTGQLQEAQYFGPGTRLLVL.

This clone was seen a handful of times. The chain employs TRBV2 and TRBJ1-5; a weak D match, TRBD1 (5 bases). The V gene lost 1 base and the J gene lost 5 bases, with 15 bases spanning the gap. Germline CDR1 reads SNHLY; CDR2 reads FYNNEI. The CDR3 runs to 16 residues. The CDR3 sequence is CASSEGGEGHYQPQHF. CDR3 DNA: TGTGCCAGCAGTGAAGGAGGGGAAGGTCACTATCAGCCCCAGCATTTT.

The chain is built from TRBV7-9 and TRBJ1-2; no reliable D call. Germline V gene lookup returns CDR1 SEHNR and CDR2 FQNEAQ (reference sequence). CDR3 length: 12 residues. Trimming shortened V by 4 bases and J by 8 bases, and 11 bases separated the two germline ends. CDR3 coding DNA: TGTGCCAGCAGCTCAAAACTGACAGGCTACACCTTC. This gives the protein CASSSKLTGYTF.

The chain is built from TRBV7-2 and TRBJ1-2, with unresolved D. CDR1 and CDR2 (germline): SGHTA, FQGNSA. Trimming took 2 bases from V and 2 from J, leaving 12 bases between them. The CDR3 loop spans 15 amino acids. The CDR3 loop is CASSLSKGGNYGYTF. The CDR3 DNA reads as TGTGCCAGCAGCTTATCTAAGGGTGGGAACTATGGCTACACCTTC.

The gene calls are TRBV6-1 and TRBJ2-2, with TRBD1 matching over 8 bases. Germline V CDR1 and CDR2: MNHNS, SASEGT. The trim removed 4 bases at V and 4 bases at J, leaving 5 bases unmatched. CDR3 length equals 15 residues. CDR3 amino acids: CASSVRGHGTGELFF. The DNA of the CDR3 is TGTGCCAGCAGTGTCAGGGGGCATGGCACCGGGGAGCTGTTTTTT.

The chain recombines TRBV19 with TRBJ1-5; D remains unclear. The CDR3 extends over 15 amino acids. Trimming stripped 7 bases from V and 0 bases from J, with 13 bases between. Germline V gene sequence: CDR1 LNHDA, CDR2 SQIVND (reference sequence). CDR3 sequence: CASTPQGNSNQPQHF. The CDR3 coding sequence is TGTGCCAGTACCCCGCAAGGAAATAGCAATCAGCCCCAGCATTTT.